This record concerns one T cell receptor (beta chain) sequence. The sample is drawn from a study of control samples from healthy donors and cancer patients. Sequencing used immunoSEQ multiplex PCR; TCRdb keeps in-frame clones, though not all of them. Here the sample spans about 100,000 clones, roughly 87% being singletons. V was shortened by 3 bases and J by 8 bases, with 17 bases between the two germline ends. The CDR3 is 16 amino acids. From germline, CDR1 is LNHNV and CDR2 YYDKDF (reference sequence). The sequencing sample was made of blood. The chain recombines TRBV15 with TRBJ1-6, with D perhaps matching TRBD1 (5 bases). The TCR was taken from a woman in her forties or fifties in good health. CDR3 DNA: TGTGCCACCAGCAGGACTTTATGGGAAGGGGATTCACCCCTCCACTTT. Amino acids: CATSRTLWEGDSPLHF.